The entry that follows covers one TCR beta chain sequence. Its antigen has not been determined. No much larger clonotype is one base removed from it; base qualities were not supplied. The CDR3 regions of human TCRbeta chains were subjected to immunosequencing. On the study's bioinformatics: TCRs in the repertoires were compared against a reference library of SARS-CoV-2-specific TCRs that had been generated with the MIRA antigen-specificity platform. Breadth meant the fraction of unique TCRs that were SARS-CoV-2-associated, whereas depth meant the fraction of total T cells that were SARS-CoV-2-associated. Using the MIRA data, each spike-specific TCR was assigned both to the spike region to which the TCR was reactive and to a CD4 or CD8 class. Log10-transformed breadth and depth values were compared by one-way ANOVA with Sidak's multiple comparisons tests. TCRdb holds this immuneACCESS table with in-frame rearrangements only. Some clones are missing; in checked studies, unresolved V genes explain under half, and the rest has no known cause. V and J calls and clone size are those listed in that table; D and trimming were worked out from the DNA. The sample contains about 180,000 clones, about 90% of them found a single time. The ten largest clones represent around 2% of the sample.

The source of the sample is a study of T cell responses to AZD1222 COVID-19 vaccine (dated by TCRdb to the early 2020s). The study in broad terms: A total of over 230 trial participants underwent TCR sequencing, of whom roughly 210 had received two doses of AZD1222 and around 25 had received two doses of the MenACWY control vaccine. Trial participants were enrolled by age into 18-55, 56-69 and 70-plus year subgroups, with roughly 160, 29 and 62 TCR-sequenced participants respectively.

The sample's time point, from its label and the paper: about 28 days (+/-7) after the second vaccine dose. AZD1222 recipients given second doses at about 4 weeks or at about 12 weeks were pooled, since spike-specific TCR depth and breadth were not found to differ between the two schedules. Samples from vaccinated people were obtained from the UK trials COV001 and COV002, which included a single-blind randomized controlled phase 2/3 trial of AZD1222 (ChAdOx1 nCoV-19) in healthy adults. For TCRbeta chain sequencing, PBMC samples from trial participants were taken at day 0 and at day 28 after the second dose. The V and J ends are trimmed by 7 bases and 6 bases, leaving 15 bases between them. According to the germline V gene (reference sequence), CDR1 reads LGHDT and CDR2 reads YNNKEL. From the cysteine through the phenylalanine, the CDR3 covers 13 amino acids. Kept here is only the CDR3 DNA, which spans 39 bases and is read in frame from base 1.

Overall results and qualifications from the work: No day 14 peak-response samples were available, so repertoires were characterized only after the peak T cell response. The vaccine-associated CD4 TCRs covered the entire spike protein, and the dominant responses fell in regions 160-218 and 743-854. Only 5 to 7 AZD1222 recipients were SARS-CoV-2 seropositive at baseline, limiting conclusions about previously exposed vaccinees. The 56-69-year group was small, and its depth increase did not reach significance, likely because of low power. Reportedly, almost half of the unique spike-specific TCRs recognized epitopes lying outside the regions that are mutated in the B.1.351 and B.1.1.7 variants. Participants were mostly white British and included more females than males, and it was suggested by the authors that clonal diversity may have been underestimated. After two AZD1222 doses, both the breadth and the depth of spike-specific TCRs were significantly higher than at day 0 and than in MenACWY recipients.

The rearrangement joined TRBV3-1 (or the pseudogene TRBV3-2) to TRBJ2-5; the D gene is perhaps TRBD1, from 7 matching bases. The TCR sequence derives from an adult who received the AZD1222 COVID-19 vaccine. The specimen was peripheral blood, collected 28 days after the second AZD1222 dose. The CDR3 reads as follows: CASTNQGGQTQYF. The DNA sequence reads TGTGCCAGCACCAACCAGGGGGGACAGACCCAGTACTTC.